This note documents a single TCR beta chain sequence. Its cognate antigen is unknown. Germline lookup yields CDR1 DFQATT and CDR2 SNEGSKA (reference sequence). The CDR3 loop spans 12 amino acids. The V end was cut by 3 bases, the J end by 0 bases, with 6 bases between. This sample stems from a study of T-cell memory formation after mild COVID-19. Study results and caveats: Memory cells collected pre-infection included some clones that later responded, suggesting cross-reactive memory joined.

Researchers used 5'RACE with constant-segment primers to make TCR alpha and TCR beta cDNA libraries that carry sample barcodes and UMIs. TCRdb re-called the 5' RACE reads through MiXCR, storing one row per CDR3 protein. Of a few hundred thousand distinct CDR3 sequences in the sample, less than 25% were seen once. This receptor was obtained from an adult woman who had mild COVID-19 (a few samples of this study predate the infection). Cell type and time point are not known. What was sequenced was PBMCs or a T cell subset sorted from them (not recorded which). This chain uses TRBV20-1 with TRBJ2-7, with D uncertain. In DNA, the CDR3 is TGCAGTGCTAGGAGGAGCTCCTACGAGCAGTACTTC. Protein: CSARRSSYEQYF.